This T cell receptor (beta chain) came from a study of post-analysis software for immune sequencing data. cDNA libraries of TCR beta carried unique molecular identifiers. TCRdb passed the PCR reads through MiXCR, listing each CDR3 protein once. The data contain 700,000 to 900,000 distinct CDR3 sequences, 46% of them singletons. Study-level results: Higher frequency in patients than in controls was seen for roughly five TRBV segments, with TRBV5-6, TRBV5-1 and TRBV20-1 among them.

The CDR3 totals 17 residues. V shed 2 bases and J shed 2 bases, with 18 bases lying between them. This clonotype was recorded a few times. The antigen is undetermined. V gene TRBV12-3 or TRBV12-4 combines with J gene TRBJ2-5; possibly TRBD1 for D (5 bases). The receptor comes from a girl between 5 and 17 years old with multiple sclerosis. Sequencing was carried out using blood. The DNA of the CDR3 is TGTGCCAGCAGTTTAAGGGGTTTCGACACCCCACAAGAGACCCAGTACTTC. Its translation is CASSLRGFDTPQETQYF.